These 10 T cell receptor beta chains share one sample of origin, sequenced in a study of T cells expressing NK-cell markers. TCRdb reprocessed the 5' RACE reads, keeping one entry per CDR3 protein, no DNA. The table for this sample gives roughly 380,000 distinct CDR3 sequences. The sequencing sample was made of blood T cells: a sorted CD56 or NKG2C T cell subset, CD4+ or CD8+ T cells, or bulk PBMC T cells (not recorded which). These receptors all stem from a man between 18 and 69 years old in good health.

V and J are TRBV2 and TRBJ1-5; TCRdb selects TRBD1, and the lack of DNA leaves this call unchecked. Germline lookup yields CDR1 SNHLY and CDR2 FYNNEI. This CDR3 is built from 15 residues. The CDR3 loop is CASSEGENSNQPQHF. The full variable domain, with the rest looked up from reference TRBV2 and TRBJ1-5, is EPEVTQTPSHQVTQMGQEVILRCVPISNHLYFYWYRQILGQKVEFLVSFYNNEISEKSEIFDDQFSVERPDGSNFTLKIRSTKLEDSAMYFCASSEGENSNQPQHFGDGTRLSIL.

J is TRBJ2-7 and V is TRBV6-1. CDR1 MNHNS and CDR2 SASEGT come from the germline V gene. The CDR3 sequence is 15 residues long. CDR3 sequence: CASSADPRSSYEQYF.

The chain carries TRBV12-3 or TRBV12-4 and TRBJ2-5; TCRdb names TRBD1, which stays unverified in the absence of DNA. The length of the CDR3 is 15 residues. CDR3 residues: CASSTSQGIQETQYF.

V and J are TRBV12-3 or TRBV12-4 and TRBJ2-2; the TCRdb D gene call, TRBD1, has no DNA to confirm it. The CDR3 loop spans 13 amino acids. This CDR3 is CASSLTGFGELFF.

The rearrangement uses TRBV7-9 and TRBJ2-5; as DNA is missing, the TRBD1 call by TCRdb cannot be tested. The length of the CDR3 is 16 residues. Germline V gene lookup returns CDR1 SEHNR and CDR2 FQNEAQ (reference sequence). The CDR3 spells CASSLRTGARQETQYF.

The chain is built from TRBV18 and TRBJ1-2; TCRdb reports TRBD1, a call that lacks DNA to check it against. The CDR3 extends over 15 amino acids. The V gene's germline CDR1 is KGHSH and CDR2 LQKENI. Here the CDR3 reads CASSAGTGGTYGYTF.

The chain recombines TRBV20-1 with TRBJ2-7; the TRBD2 assignment by TCRdb is unverifiable without DNA. Germline V lookup: CDR1 DFQATT, CDR2 SNEGSKA (reference sequence). The CDR3 contains 15 residues. CDR3 protein: CSARAGRSSLYEQYF.

The chain joins TRBV18 to TRBJ1-3; TCRdb selects TRBD1, and the lack of DNA leaves this call unchecked. From germline, CDR1 is KGHSH and CDR2 LQKENI. This CDR3 spans 16 amino acids. CDR3 sequence: CASSQGRPNSGNTIYF.

The chain carries TRBV10-3 and TRBJ2-7; TCRdb's D call of TRBD1 is untestable without DNA. Germline assignment: CDR1 ENHRY and CDR2 SYGVKD. The CDR3 has 18 amino acids. The CDR3 reads CAISESTLRGGDVYEQYF.

V gene TRBV7-2 combines with J gene TRBJ2-3; no DNA is available, so the TRBD2 call from TCRdb remains unchecked. CDR1 SGHTA and CDR2 FQGNSA come from the germline V gene. The CDR3 has 18 amino acids. The CDR3 sequence is CASSLARLAGGNTDTQYF.